This T cell receptor (beta chain) was profiled in a study of identical twins. CDR1 is SQVTM and CDR2 is ANQGSEA in the germline V gene. This CDR3 region has 16 residues. Trimming cost V 6 bases and J 2 bases; bases outside gene matches: 8. Each CDR3 protein is one row after TCRdb ran MiXCR on the 5' RACE reads. Here the sample spans 210,000 or so distinct CDR3 sequences, 7.5% being singletons. These sequences were also reported in another study, on yellow fever vaccine responses in identical twins.

The chain employs TRBV29-1 and TRBJ2-7; the match to TRBD2 covers 15 bases. The receptor's source is a woman in her late teens or twenties in good health. The sequencing sample was made of memory (CD45RO+) T cells sorted from blood. CDR3 amino acids: CSVSGTSGRWPYEQYF. The CDR3, as DNA: TGCAGCGTCTCCGGGACTAGCGGGAGGTGGCCCTACGAGCAGTACTTC.